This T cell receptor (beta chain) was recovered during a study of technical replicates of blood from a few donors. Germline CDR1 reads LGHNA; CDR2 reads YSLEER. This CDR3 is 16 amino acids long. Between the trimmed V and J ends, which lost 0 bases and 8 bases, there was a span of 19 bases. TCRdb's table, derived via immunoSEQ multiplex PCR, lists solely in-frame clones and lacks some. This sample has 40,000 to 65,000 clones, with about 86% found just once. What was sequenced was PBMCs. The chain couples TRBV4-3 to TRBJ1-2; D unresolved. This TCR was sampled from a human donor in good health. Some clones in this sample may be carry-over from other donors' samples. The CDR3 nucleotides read TGCGCCAGCAGCCAAGATCTTTTGGGAGCACCCAGGGGCTACACCTTC. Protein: CASSQDLLGAPRGYTF.